This record concerns one T cell receptor beta chain sequence. The antigen remains unidentified. This sample is part of a study of cytomegalovirus exposure and HLA in healthy donors. Study details: Unique TCRs from HLA-typed donors, roughly 87 million of them, were held in an early data release. Study observations and caveats: According to reports, the classifier identified cytomegalovirus status with high specificity and sensitivity.

It was with 60 Vbeta and 13 Jbeta primers that the PCR ran. Sequenced by immunoSEQ multiplex PCR; TCRdb stores in-frame clones only, minus some. The data contain more than 110,000 clones, around two thirds of them seen just once; the ten biggest clones take up about 2%. Germline V gene data show CDR1 as KGHSH and CDR2 as LQKENI. V gave up 0 bases and J gave up 7 bases; unmatched junction bases: 9. The CDR3 loop spans 16 amino acids. The V call is TRBV18, the J call TRBJ2-1, with 7 bases matching TRBD2. Material: PBMCs. This clonotype was obtained from a woman aged 60-75 years in good health and CMV-seropositive. The CDR3 loop is CASSPPGREVRNEQFF. CDR3 sequence (DNA): TGTGCCAGCTCACCACCGGGGAGGGAGGTGCGTAATGAGCAGTTCTTC.